These 28 T cell receptor beta chains were sequenced from one sample in a study of cytomegalovirus exposure and HLA in healthy donors. Libraries were prepared by immunoSEQ multiplex PCR; TCRdb keeps only in-frame clonotypes and omits some of them. The data show 250,000 to 400,000 clones, over 75% seen once. What was sequenced was PBMCs. Source of these receptors: a man aged 25 to 40 in good health and CMV-seronegative.

A few counts support this clone. Other DNA sequences from this sample encode an identical CDR3 as well. The gene calls are TRBV5-1 and TRBJ2-7, with 11 positions matching TRBD1. Trimming at V came to 0 bases and at J to 3 bases, leaving 2 bases not matched to a gene. The V gene's germline CDR1 is SGHRS and CDR2 YFSETQ. The CDR3 totals 15 residues. CDR3: CASSLGGTGGYEQYF. The CDR3 region has the DNA TGCGCCAGCAGCTTGGGTGGGACAGGGGGCTACGAGCAGTACTTC.

The V and J genes are TRBV6-1 and TRBJ2-1; 9 bases line up with TRBD2. J was trimmed by 7 bases and V by 5 bases; bases with no gene match: 6. Germline loops: CDR1 MNHNS, CDR2 SASEGT. CDR3 length equals 14 residues. For the CDR3, the DNA is TGTGCCAGCAGTCGGGCGGGGGGGCGTAATGAGCAGTTCTTC. Encoded protein: CASSRAGGRNEQFF.

This clone was detected only once. This chain connects TRBV5-1 to TRBJ1-6; D may be TRBD1 (6 bases). Germline V CDR1 and CDR2: SGHRS, YFSETQ. V lost 4 bases to trimming and J lost 7 bases, with 12 bases between them. This CDR3 is 14 amino acids long. The CDR3 bases are TGCGCCAGCAGCCCGCAGGGGCAAAATTCACCCCTCCACTTT. Protein: CASSPQGQNSPLHF.

This clone has only a few counts. The J gene is TRBJ1-1, the V gene TRBV18; D not resolved. Germline V CDR1 and CDR2: KGHSH, LQKENI. The CDR3 runs to 16 residues. With 5 bases removed from V and 0 bases from J, the gap between germline ends came to 16 bases. This chain's CDR3 is CASSGQMGNMNTEAFF. Here the CDR3 DNA reads TGTGCCAGCTCAGGGCAAATGGGCAACATGAACACTGAAGCTTTCTTT.

V gene TRBV7-6 combines with J gene TRBJ1-1; TRBD1 aligns across 8 bases. Germline CDR1 and CDR2: SGHVS and FNYEAQ. With V trimmed by 1 base and J by 5 bases, 12 bases remained unmatched. This CDR3 has 17 residues. As DNA, the CDR3 is TGTGCCAGCAGCTTAGGATCTACCGACAGGGGCCATACTGAAGCTTTCTTT. Encoded protein: CASSLGSTDRGHTEAFF.

The V and J genes are TRBV4-3 and TRBJ2-2, with D unclear. Trimming removed 0 bases from V and 4 bases from J, with 12 bases in between. Germline V CDR1 and CDR2: LGHNA, YSLEER. CDR3 length equals 16 residues. CDR3 coding DNA: TGCGCCAGCAGCCAAGAGCGTCTAGGAGTCACCGGGGAGCTGTTTTTT. The encoded protein is CASSQERLGVTGELFF.

A note on this clone: Its ends do not fully match the called genes, so a read error is possible. The chain carries TRBV11-2 and TRBJ2-7; 11 bases agree with TRBD2. CDR3 length: 12 residues. Germline CDR1 and CDR2: SGHAT and FQNNGV. DNA for the CDR3: TGTGCCAGCAGACCCCTACTAGCGGGGGCCATCTTC. It yields the protein CASRPLLAGAIF.

Only one count was recorded for this clone. The gene calls are TRBV5-1 and TRBJ2-2; tentative D call: TRBD2 (5 bases). Germline values: CDR1 SGHRS, CDR2 YFSETQ. V lost 0 bases, J lost 4 bases, and 10 bases lay in between. The CDR3 runs to 15 residues. Here the CDR3 reads CASSLDTRGTGELFF. As DNA, the CDR3 is TGCGCCAGCAGCTTGGACACCCGGGGCACCGGGGAGCTGTTTTTT.

The rearrangement links TRBV6-1 to TRBJ2-3, with 9 bases matching TRBD2. CDR3 size: 13 residues. CDR1 MNHNS and CDR2 SASEGT come from the germline V gene. The junction had 2 bases not matched to a gene; V was cut back by 4 bases and J by 6 bases. Here the CDR3 DNA reads TGTGCCAGCAGTGGGACTAGCGTGGATACGCAGTATTTT. As protein: CASSGTSVDTQYF.

With regard to this clone: The sample holds other DNA sequences that translate to the same CDR3. The chain couples TRBV18 to TRBJ2-3; no reliable D call. Germline CDR1 is KGHSH and CDR2 is LQKENI. V shed 0 bases and J shed 5 bases, with 6 bases lying between them. The CDR3 covers 13 residues. Here the CDR3 DNA reads TGTGCCAGCTCACCACCGGCCGTAGATACGCAGTATTTT. This gives the protein CASSPPAVDTQYF.

The chain is built from TRBV10-2 and TRBJ1-2; no clear D gene. Germline values: CDR1 WSHSY, CDR2 SAAADI. Trimming removed 2 bases from V and 0 bases from J, with 4 bases in between. This CDR3 is 13 amino acids long. The CDR3 coding sequence is TGCGCCAGCAGTGAGCTCCCTAACTATGGCTACACCTTC. Residues: CASSELPNYGYTF.

This chain uses TRBV9 with TRBJ1-1; D call uncertain. This CDR3 has 15 residues. Between the trimmed V and J ends, which lost 4 bases and 2 bases, there was a span of 15 bases. The germline CDR1 and CDR2 sequences are SGDLS and YYNGEE. CDR3 amino acids: CASSPAPGSNTEAFF. The CDR3 DNA reads TGTGCCAGCAGCCCCGCCCCGGGGTCAAACACTGAAGCTTTCTTT.

V usage is TRBV7-9 and J usage is TRBJ1-4, with 8 nucleotides matching TRBD1. With V trimmed by 2 bases and J by 6 bases, 17 bases remained unmatched. CDR1 and CDR2 (germline): SEHNR, FQNEAQ (reference sequence). The CDR3 has 19 amino acids. CDR3 amino acids: CASSLLQGDPSRIDEKLFF. CDR3 nucleotide sequence: TGTGCCAGCAGCTTACTACAGGGGGACCCTTCTAGAATCGATGAAAAACTGTTTTTT.

The chain links TRBV19 to TRBJ2-7; TRBD2 matches 9 bases. V shed 6 bases and J 2 bases; nucleotides not matched to a gene: 5. Germline CDR1 is LNHDA and CDR2 is SQIVND (reference sequence). The CDR3 runs to 14 residues. The CDR3 spells CASREAGGPYEQYF. In nucleotides, the CDR3 is TGTGCCAGTAGAGAGGCGGGGGGGCCCTACGAGCAGTACTTC.

This chain links TRBV27 with TRBJ1-2; 8 nucleotides line up with TRBD1. This CDR3 spans 11 amino acids. Germline V lookup: CDR1 MNHEY, CDR2 SMNVEV (reference sequence). J was trimmed by 8 bases and V by 8 bases; bases with no gene match: 4. Written as DNA, the CDR3 is TGTGCCAGCGGCTCAGGGGGCGGCTACACCTTC. The encoded protein is CASGSGGGYTF.

The rearrangement uses TRBV7-8 and TRBJ1-2, with a tentative D call TRBD1 (5 bases). Deletions cut 4 bases from V and 0 bases from J, with 9 bases between. This CDR3 contains 14 residues. CDR1 is SGHVS, CDR2 FQNEAQ, per germline. CDR3 protein: CASSSRVSNYGYTF. The CDR3 region has the DNA TGTGCCAGCAGCTCCAGGGTATCTAACTATGGCTACACCTTC.

The rearrangement uses TRBV5-1 and TRBJ2-1; the match to TRBD2 covers 11 bases. Germline V lookup: CDR1 SGHRS, CDR2 YFSETQ. V was pared by 3 bases and J by 7 bases, with 12 bases of the junction left unmatched. The CDR3 extends over 17 amino acids. The CDR3 DNA reads as TGCGCCAGCAGCTGGACTGGTAGCGGGGGGGCCCGAAATGAGCAGTTCTTC. Protein: CASSWTGSGGARNEQFF.

The chain combines TRBV5-1 with TRBJ1-1, with TRBD1 as a possible D gene (6 bases). Trimming pared 4 bases from V and 1 base from J, leaving 11 bases between. CDR1 is SGHRS and CDR2 is YFSETQ in the germline V gene. This CDR3 has 14 amino acids. In DNA form, the CDR3 reads TGCGCCAGCAGCATTACAGGGCAGAACACTGAAGCTTTCTTT. Translating it yields CASSITGQNTEAFF. The whole variable domain, filled in from reference TRBV5-1 and TRBJ1-1, reads KAGVTQTPRYLIKTRGQQVTLSCSPISGHRSVSWYQQTPGQGLQFLFEYFSETQRNKGNFPGRFSGRQFSNSRSEMNVSTLELGDSALYLCASSITGQNTEAFFGQGTRLTVV.

The chain employs TRBV11-2 and TRBJ1-3, with 8 bases identical to TRBD1. The germline V gene encodes CDR1 SGHAT and CDR2 FQNNGV. The CDR3 loop spans 15 amino acids. The trim removed 3 bases at V and 4 bases at J, leaving 5 bases unmatched. The CDR3 loop reads CASSFGQGPGNTIYF. DNA for the CDR3: TGTGCCAGCAGCTTCGGACAGGGTCCGGGAAACACCATATATTTT.

This chain links TRBV19 with TRBJ2-7; a possible D gene is TRBD1 (6 bases). The CDR3 is made up of 14 amino acids. V lost 3 bases and J 4 bases, leaving 13 bases between the germline ends. The germline gives CDR1 LNHDA, CDR2 SQIVND (reference sequence). CDR3 in amino acids: CASSISRGTYEQYF. The CDR3 coding sequence is TGTGCCAGTAGTATTAGCAGGGGCACGTACGAGCAGTACTTC.

The chain recombines TRBV6-5 with TRBJ1-5; D not resolved. V lost 0 bases and J lost 15, with 15 bases in between. The CDR3 is made up of 13 amino acids. Germline CDR1 is MNHEY and CDR2 is SVGAGI. For the CDR3, the DNA is TGTGCCAGCAGTTACTCGACACAGCAACGGCCGCATTTT. Translated: CASSYSTQQRPHF.

The chain combines TRBV5-1 with TRBJ2-7; TRBD2 matches 7 bases. Germline loops: CDR1 SGHRS, CDR2 YFSETQ. This CDR3 contains 15 residues. With V trimmed by 4 bases and J by 7 bases, 14 bases remained unmatched. CDR3 DNA sequence: TGCGCCAGCAGCCTGGAATTTGGGCGGGGAGGGGAGCAGTACTTC. Amino acid sequence: CASSLEFGRGGEQYF. The whole variable domain, filled in from reference TRBV5-1 and TRBJ2-7, reads KAGVTQTPRYLIKTRGQQVTLSCSPISGHRSVSWYQQTPGQGLQFLFEYFSETQRNKGNFPGRFSGRQFSNSRSEMNVSTLELGDSALYLCASSLEFGRGGEQYFGPGTRLTVT.

This chain uses TRBV5-4 with TRBJ1-1; D possibly corresponds to TRBD1 (6 bases). V dropped 8 bases and J dropped 4 bases, with 18 bases sitting between them. Looked up from germline, CDR1 is SGHNT and CDR2 is YYREEE (reference sequence). This CDR3 is built from 14 residues. Here the CDR3 reads CASSPGQHTTEAFF. The CDR3 region has the DNA TGTGCCAGTAGTCCGGGACAACACACCACTGAAGCTTTCTTT.

V and J are TRBV27 and TRBJ1-2; TRBD1 aligns across 9 bases. The ends lost 4 bases at V and 5 bases at J; junction bases unmatched: 5. CDR1 is MNHEY, CDR2 SMNVEV, per germline (reference sequence). This CDR3 is built from 14 residues. Here the CDR3 reads CASSSRTGAYGYTF. DNA for the CDR3: TGTGCCAGCAGTTCCCGGACAGGGGCTTATGGCTACACCTTC.

This chain links TRBV14 with TRBJ1-4, with D perhaps TRBD1 (5 bases). CDR3 length: 14 residues. Germline loops: CDR1 SGHDN, CDR2 FVKESK. V dropped 1 base and J dropped 11 bases, with 14 bases sitting between them. The CDR3 region has the DNA TGTGCCAGCAGCCAAGGCAGGGCGTGGAGCAAACTGTTTTTT. Protein: CASSQGRAWSKLFF.

In this sample, this clone turned up once. The V and J genes are TRBV19 and TRBJ1-1; unclear D gene. The V gene's germline CDR1 is LNHDA and CDR2 SQIVND (reference sequence). V dropped 10 bases and J dropped 0 bases, with 12 bases sitting between them. The CDR3 runs 13 residues. The CDR3 DNA reads as TGTGCCAACTCGGGAGGGCTGAACACTGAAGCTTTCTTT. It yields the protein CANSGGLNTEAFF.

The chain combines TRBV5-1 with TRBJ1-1, with unresolved D. CDR1 SGHRS and CDR2 YFSETQ come from the germline V gene. V lost 1 base to trimming and J lost 12 bases, with 19 bases between them. The CDR3 contains 14 residues. CDR3 DNA: TGCGCCAGCAGCTTGTCGGTGTTGGACGGACTTTCTTTCTTT. Translation: CASSLSVLDGLSFF.

The chain recombines TRBV7-2 with TRBJ2-3; 9 bases align to TRBD2. Unmatched junction bases numbered 3, after V lost 1 base and J lost 1 base. This CDR3 has 16 residues. The V gene's germline CDR1 is SGHTA and CDR2 FQGNSA. The CDR3 region has the DNA TGTGCCAGCAGCTTAGGCCCTAGCGGGGGCACAGATACGCAGTATTTT. Translated, it gives CASSLGPSGGTDTQYF.